This entry concerns a single T cell receptor beta chain. It lacks a known antigen. Base quality data are lacking; no much larger clone is found one base away. These data are taken from a study of control samples from healthy donors and cancer patients (dated by TCRdb to 2020 to 2022). Receptor libraries were prepared by the immunoSEQ multiplex PCR assay. Held by TCRdb, this immuneACCESS table contains in-frame sequences only and omits some clones. Under half of the omission traces to an unresolved V gene where checked; the cause of the rest is unknown. The sample profile shows 150,000 or so clones; 93% of them were found once. The biggest ten clones account for less than 6% of the sample. The clonotype was recovered from a man younger than 35 in good health. Sequenced sample: blood.

The CDR3 protein is CASSKCLSPSNQPQHF. The bases are TGTGCCAGCAGCAAATGTCTGTCACCCAGCAATCAGCCCCAGCATTTT. The rearrangement combines TRBV21-1 with TRBJ1-5. TRBV21-1 is marked as a pseudogene. The CDR3 starts with the cysteine, ends with the phenylalanine, and has 16 residues. Only CDR3 DNA remains: 48 bases, in frame from the first base.